These 19 T cell receptor beta chains were all obtained from the same sample, sequenced in a study of blood T cells in healthy people across ages. A second PCR of about 6 to 12 cycles used a sample-barcoded 5' primer and a J-beta primer mix. MiXCR, run by TCRdb on the 5' RACE reads, gives a single entry per CDR3 protein. There are 1.5 million to 2 million distinct CDR3 sequences in the sample; under 30% occur only once, and more than 6% lies in the top ten. Sequencing used blood. All receptors derive from a woman aged 30 to 39 in good health.

In this sample, this clonotype turned up once. This sequence joins TRBV21-1 and TRBJ1-5. TRBV21-1 has pseudogene status. CDR3 length: 14 residues. The CDR3 region is CASSKATVNQPQHF. In DNA form, the CDR3 reads TGTGCCAGCAGCAAAGCCACAGTCAATCAGCCCCAGCATTTT.

This clonotype was counted a few times. V is TRBV4-2 and J is TRBJ2-7, with 10 bases matching TRBD1. Looked up from germline, CDR1 is LGHNA and CDR2 is YNFKEQ. Trimming cost V 0 bases and J 2 bases; bases outside gene matches: 1. The CDR3 contains 15 residues. CDR3 bases: TGTGCCAGCAGCCAAGAAGGGACAGGGGCCTACGAGCAGTACTTC. This sequence encodes CASSQEGTGAYEQYF.

The chain carries TRBV11-3 and TRBJ2-7; D is ambiguous. This CDR3 comprises 15 residues. CDR1 is SGHNT, CDR2 YENEEA, per germline. Trimming took off 0 bases at V and 2 bases at J, with 11 bases between the two ends. CDR3 loop: CASSLDSSTTYEQYF. DNA for the CDR3: TGTGCCAGCAGCTTAGACAGCTCGACAACCTACGAGCAGTACTTC. The variable domain in full, completed from reference TRBV11-3 and TRBJ2-7, reads EAGVVQSPRYKIIEKKQPVAFWCNPISGHNTLYWYLQNLGQGPELLIRYENEEAVDDSQLPKDRFSAERLKGVDSTLKIQPAELGDSAVYLCASSLDSSTTYEQYFGPGTRLTVT.

This clonotype was recorded at least ten times. This chain connects TRBV6-6 to TRBJ2-7, with 13 positions matching TRBD2. This CDR3 comprises 15 residues. J lost 2 bases, V lost 6 bases, and 4 bases had no gene match. CDR1 MNHNY and CDR2 SVGAGI come from the germline V gene (reference sequence). The CDR3 DNA is TGTGCCAGCAGCGAGACTAGCGGGAGGCCCTACGAGCAGTACTTC. It is translated as CASSETSGRPYEQYF.

A few counts support this clonotype. The rearrangement joins TRBV2 to TRBJ2-6, with TRBD1 identical over 9 bases. This CDR3 has 17 amino acids. Unmatched junction bases numbered 6, after V lost 6 bases and J lost 0 bases. Per germline, CDR1 SNHLY and CDR2 FYNNEI. CDR3 residues: CASRGQGSISGANVLTF. The CDR3 region has the DNA TGTGCCAGCAGGGGACAGGGATCTATCTCTGGGGCCAACGTCCTGACTTTC.

CDR3 bases: TGCGCCAGCAGCTTGGAAGGGCAGGGGGCAAGCTATGGCTACACCTTC. This gives the protein CASSLEGQGASYGYTF. This chain uses TRBV5-1 with TRBJ1-2; 8 bases are shared with TRBD1. The CDR3 consists of 16 residues. V lost 0 bases and J lost 4; bases outside the gene matches: 8. The germline CDR1 and CDR2 sequences are SGHRS and YFSETQ.

In DNA, the CDR3 is TGTGCCAGCAGCTTCATCCGGCAGCCGGGGGGAGGCTACACCTTC. Translation: CASSFIRQPGGGYTF. The chain has TRBV5-5 and TRBJ1-2, with D maybe TRBD1 (5 bases). The germline V gene has CDR1 SGHKS and CDR2 YYEKEE (reference sequence). The CDR3 has 15 residues. V was cut by 2 bases and J by 8 bases, with 19 bases left in between.

The chain employs TRBV12-3 or TRBV12-4 and TRBJ2-3; D perhaps matches TRBD1 (6 bases). The CDR3 has 15 amino acids. The V end was cut by 6 bases, the J end by 0 bases, with 13 bases between. The CDR3 nucleotides are TGTGCCAGCAGCCGGGGACAATACAGCACAGATACGCAGTATTTT. Amino acid sequence: CASSRGQYSTDTQYF.

The chain recombines TRBV9 with TRBJ1-5; perhaps TRBD1 as D (5 bases). The CDR3 is 15 residues long. Looked up from germline, CDR1 is SGDLS and CDR2 is YYNGEE. The V end was cut by 4 bases, the J end by 4 bases, with 15 bases between. The CDR3 DNA reads as TGTGCCAGCAGCCCTTTCTCGGGGCAAAATCAGCCCCAGCATTTT. This encodes CASSPFSGQNQPQHF.

This rearrangement joins TRBV18 to TRBJ2-5; D is uncertain. The V end lost 6 bases, the J end lost 5 bases, and 13 bases lay between the germline ends. Germline V gene data show CDR1 as KGHSH and CDR2 as LQKENI. This CDR3 contains 13 residues. CDR3 nucleotides: TGTGCCAGCTCTACCCGTGAGAGGGAGACCCAGTACTTC. It yields the protein CASSTRERETQYF.

Concerning this clonotype itself: This may be a read error, as it is one base from a much larger clone. The CDR3 loop is CSARELERGETQYF. CDR3 DNA sequence: TGCAGTGCTAGAGAGTTAGAGCGGGGGGAGACCCAGTACTTC. The chain links TRBV20-1 to TRBJ2-7; 8 bases align to TRBD2. The DNA matches TRBJ2-5 better at its end, which makes the J call doubtful. Germline V CDR1 and CDR2: DFQATT, SNEGSKA (reference sequence). The CDR3 loop spans 14 amino acids.

As to this clonotype: Germline is not matched at one junction end, which may reflect a read error. The chain has TRBV12-3 or TRBV12-4 and TRBJ2-7; D possibly corresponds to TRBD2 (5 bases). This CDR3 region has 14 residues. The CDR3 nucleotides read TGTGCCAGCAGTTTAGCGCTGGACTCCTACGAGCGGTACTTC. This encodes CASSLALDSYERYF.

The chain couples TRBV5-1 to TRBJ2-2; 9 positions match TRBD2. V shed 4 bases, J shed 4 bases, and the junction held 8 bases outside the gene matches. This CDR3 spans 16 amino acids. CDR1 and CDR2 from the germline V gene are SGHRS and YFSETQ. As DNA, the CDR3 is TGCGCCAGCAGCCCCTTAGCGGGGGACGGCACCGGGGAGCTGTTTTTT. Protein sequence: CASSPLAGDGTGELFF.

This sequence joins TRBV7-2 and TRBJ2-5, with D possibly being TRBD1 (6 bases). CDR3 length: 16 amino acids. CDR1 and CDR2 from the germline V gene are SGHTA and FQGNSA. The ends were cut back, 6 bases at V and 4 bases at J, with 21 bases in the middle. CDR3 sequence reads: CASSPIPGVVVETQYF. The CDR3 DNA sequence: TGTGCCAGCAGTCCTATTCCAGGGGTTGTGGTAGAGACCCAGTACTTC.

V and J are TRBV5-1 and TRBJ2-7, with a possible D match to TRBD1 (6 bases). The germline V gene has CDR1 SGHRS and CDR2 YFSETQ. V dropped 2 bases and J dropped 0 bases, with 21 bases sitting between them. The CDR3 has 18 residues. The CDR3 bases are TGCGCCAGCAGCTTTGATCCGTCGACCGGGACACCCTCCTACGAGCAGTACTTC. This sequence encodes CASSFDPSTGTPSYEQYF.

In its sample, this clonotype was seen a few times. At one end, the junction sequence differs from germline, possibly due to a read error. The chain recombines TRBV19 with TRBJ2-3, with 11 nucleotides matching TRBD2. In germline, CDR1 is LNHDA, CDR2 SQIVND (reference sequence). The length of the CDR3 is 14 residues. The CDR3 is CASSTSGSADTRYF. The CDR3 region has the DNA TGTGCCAGTAGCACTAGCGGGAGCGCAGATACGCGGTATTTT.

The chain joins TRBV20-1 to TRBJ2-5; 7 nucleotides align to TRBD2. This CDR3 has 12 amino acids. Germline V gene data show CDR1 as DFQATT and CDR2 as SNEGSKA (reference sequence). The V gene end was trimmed by 3 bases and the J gene end by 5 bases; junction bases not matched to a gene: 3. CDR3 residues: CSARGGSETQYF. As DNA, the CDR3 is TGCAGTGCTAGGGGGGGGTCCGAGACCCAGTACTTC.

V usage is TRBV2 and J usage is TRBJ2-1; 7 positions match TRBD2. The germline CDR1 and CDR2 sequences are SNHLY and FYNNEI. The CDR3 has 13 amino acids. Trimming removed 8 bases from V and 2 bases from J; junction bases left unmatched: 3. Here the CDR3 DNA reads TGTGCCAGCGCCGGACTAGCCTACAATGAGCAGTTCTTC. Protein product: CASAGLAYNEQFF.

In DNA form, the CDR3 reads TGTGCCAGCAGCCAAGATCTTTTCGAGGACGAGCAGTACTTC. As protein: CASSQDLFEDEQYF. The J gene is TRBJ2-4, the V gene TRBV3-1; no definite D call. The DNA end favors TRBJ2-7, so the J call may be wrong. The CDR3 is 14 amino acids. Germline CDR1 reads LGHDT; CDR2 reads YNNKEL (reference sequence).